The 21 T cell receptor beta chains below come from one sample, sequenced in a study of T cells in Graves' hyperthyroidism and ophthalmopathy. The CDR3 regions of TCR beta were amplified from RNA transcripts. With the HTBI primer set, the TCR CDR3 went through a first round of RT-PCR. TCRdb passed the multiplex PCR reads through MiXCR, listing each CDR3 protein once. The data show about 520,000 distinct CDR3 sequences, less than 25% seen once. Sequenced material: blood. All receptors come from a woman aged 25 to 39 with Graves' ophthalmopathy.

Comment on this clonotype: This sequence may be a read error, since a much larger clone differs from it by one base. This chain joins TRBV6-1 and TRBJ1-3; a possible D gene is TRBD1 (5 bases). V was shortened by 6 bases and J by 3 bases, with 9 bases between the two germline ends. In germline, CDR1 is MNHNS, CDR2 SASEGT. The CDR3 length is 13 residues. The CDR3 is CASSVGVGNTIYF. The CDR3 DNA is TGTGCCAGCAGCGTGGGGGTTGGAAACACCATATATTTT.

The V call is TRBV27, the J call TRBJ1-2; 9 bases align to TRBD1. The junction had 5 bases not matched to a gene; V was cut back by 5 bases and J by 7 bases. The germline CDR1 and CDR2 sequences are MNHEY and SMNVEV (reference sequence). The CDR3 has 13 amino acids. The CDR3 loop is CASSTGQGGGYTF. CDR3 bases: TGTGCCAGCAGTACGGGACAGGGAGGTGGCTACACCTTC.

This clonotype appeared once. A read error may produce the germline difference seen at one junction end. V and J are TRBV2 and TRBJ1-5; D is perhaps TRBD1 (6 bases). The length of the CDR3 is 12 residues. Germline V gene data show CDR1 as SNHLY and CDR2 as FYNNEI. For the CDR3, the DNA is TGTGCCAGCAGCGGCCCAGGACAGCTCCAGCATTTT. Protein: CASSGPGQLQHF.

This clonotype came up many times. The V and J genes are TRBV27 and TRBJ1-2; D might be TRBD1 (6 bases). V shed 5 bases and J shed 7 bases, with 11 bases lying between them. Germline V gene sequence: CDR1 MNHEY, CDR2 SMNVEV (reference sequence). The CDR3 has 12 amino acids. CDR3 nucleotide sequence: TGTGCCAGCAGTCCCACCAGGGGTGGCTACACCTTC. It is translated as CASSPTRGGYTF.

V usage is TRBV4-1 and J usage is TRBJ2-7, with 9 positions matching TRBD1. Looked up from germline, CDR1 is MGHRA and CDR2 is YSYEKL. With V trimmed by 3 bases and J by 1 base, 7 bases remained unmatched. The CDR3 covers 16 residues. The CDR3 DNA is TGCGCCAGCAGCCAGATGACAGGGGGTTTTTCCTACGAGCAGTACTTC. As protein: CASSQMTGGFSYEQYF.

This rearrangement joins TRBV12-3 or TRBV12-4 to TRBJ1-2; TRBD1 matches 9 bases. V gave up 4 bases and J gave up 6 bases; unmatched junction bases: 9. CDR3 length equals 15 residues. The CDR3 nucleotides are TGTGCCAGCAGTTACTCAAGGACAGGGGCAAATGGCTACACCTTC. It yields the protein CASSYSRTGANGYTF.

The genes are TRBV7-8 and TRBJ2-1; TRBD1 aligns across 8 bases. Germline V gene data show CDR1 as SGHVS and CDR2 as FQNEAQ. Trimming at V came to 0 bases and at J to 6 bases, leaving 7 bases not matched to a gene. The CDR3 runs 16 residues. The CDR3 sequence is CASSLAPDRGVNEQFF. CDR3 nucleotides: TGTGCCAGCAGCTTAGCGCCAGACAGGGGTGTCAATGAGCAGTTCTTC.

In this sample, this clonotype turned up many times. V is TRBV19 and J is TRBJ1-1, with D perhaps matching TRBD1 (6 bases). Germline V gene lookup returns CDR1 LNHDA and CDR2 SQIVND (reference sequence). With 3 bases removed from V and 1 base from J, the gap between germline ends came to 12 bases. The CDR3 contains 15 residues. CDR3 protein: CASSIGTGRNTEAFF. The CDR3 region has the DNA TGTGCCAGTAGTATTGGAACAGGGCGGAACACTGAAGCTTTCTTT.

As for this clonotype: A read error is possible here, since a much larger clone lies one base away. CDR3 coding DNA: TGTGCCAGCAGTTTTAGCGGGAGGGCCTACGAGCAGTACTTC. Its translation is CASSFSGRAYEQYF. The chain recombines TRBV28 with TRBJ2-7, with TRBD2 matching 11 bases. The CDR3 covers 14 residues. CDR1 is MDHEN and CDR2 is SYDVKM in the germline V gene. The V gene end was trimmed by 3 bases and the J gene end by 2 bases; junction bases not matched to a gene: 0.

This chain uses TRBV12-3 or TRBV12-4 with TRBJ1-5, with a possible D match to TRBD1 (6 bases). V dropped 6 bases and J dropped 2 bases, with 14 bases sitting between them. This CDR3 is built from 15 residues. The CDR3 nucleotides read TGTGCCAGCAGCTTGACGAGGGGGGGCAATCAGCCCCAGCATTTT. This codes for CASSLTRGGNQPQHF.

This sequence joins TRBV3-1 and TRBJ2-5; no reliable D call. Per germline, CDR1 LGHDT and CDR2 YNNKEL (reference sequence). V lost 1 base to trimming and J lost 0 bases, with 21 bases between them. The CDR3 covers 19 residues. DNA for the CDR3: TGTGCCAGCAGCCAAGTTTTTTATGGGTCAATGGGGAACCAAGAGACCCAGTACTTC. It translates to CASSQVFYGSMGNQETQYF.

This clonotype was seen many times. V usage is TRBV12-3 or TRBV12-4 and J usage is TRBJ1-6, with 9 bases matching TRBD1. This CDR3 comprises 14 residues. V dropped 6 bases and J dropped 8; count of bases not matched to a gene: 5. CDR3 coding DNA: TGTGCCAGCAGCTCGACAGGGGGACATTCACCCCTCCACTTT. This encodes CASSSTGGHSPLHF.

This clonotype was detected a few times. This chain connects TRBV6-1 to TRBJ2-2; D is uncertain. This CDR3 has 14 residues. Trimming took off 3 bases at V and 1 base at J, with 6 bases between the two ends. CDR1 is MNHNS and CDR2 is SASEGT in the germline V gene. The CDR3 protein is CASSDTVNTGELFF. The DNA for the CDR3 is TGTGCCAGCAGTGATACAGTGAACACCGGGGAGCTGTTTTTT.

This clonotype appeared many times. V and J are TRBV28 and TRBJ1-1; tentative D call: TRBD1 (5 bases). V was trimmed by 8 bases and J by 3 bases, leaving 16 bases between them. The CDR3 length is 14 residues. CDR1 is MDHEN and CDR2 is SYDVKM in the germline V gene. The CDR3 DNA reads as TGTGCCAGCGGCGGGCGGGGGGGACACACTGAAGCTTTCTTT. It translates to CASGGRGGHTEAFF. The whole variable domain, remainder taken from reference TRBV28 and TRBJ1-1, is DVKVTQSSRYLVKRTGEKVFLECVQDMDHENMFWYRQDPGLGLRLIYFSYDVKMKEKGDIPEGYSVSREKKERFSLILESASTNQTSMYLCASGGRGGHTEAFFGQGTRLTVV.

This clonotype showed up many times. The rearrangement uses TRBV6-5 and TRBJ1-1; a possible D gene is TRBD1 (5 bases). The V gene lost 0 bases and the J gene lost 3 bases, with 11 bases spanning the gap. Germline assignment: CDR1 MNHEY and CDR2 SVGAGI. The CDR3 consists of 15 residues. The CDR3 bases are TGTGCCAGCAGTTACTCGGGGGTAAGGGACACTGAAGCTTTCTTT. It is translated as CASSYSGVRDTEAFF.

This clonotype was detected many times. The chain uses TRBV6-5 and TRBJ2-7; TRBD1 or TRBD2 may be the D gene (6 bases each). Germline V gives CDR1 MNHEY, CDR2 SVGAGI. Trimming took off 0 bases at V and 6 bases at J, with 9 bases between the two ends. This CDR3 region has 13 residues. The CDR3 spells CASSYSRGGEQYF. The CDR3 coding sequence is TGTGCCAGCAGTTACTCCAGGGGAGGCGAGCAGTACTTC.

This clonotype was detected ten times or more. This chain joins TRBV12-3 or TRBV12-4 and TRBJ1-5; D perhaps matches TRBD1 (6 bases). V was trimmed by 4 bases and J by 7 bases, leaving 11 bases between them. This CDR3 has 13 residues. CDR3 DNA: TGTGCCAGCAGTTACAGGGTGAGGCAGCCCCAGCATTTT. It translates to CASSYRVRQPQHF.

This clonotype was found many times. V is TRBV12-3 or TRBV12-4 and J is TRBJ2-5; 7 nucleotides align to TRBD1. The trim removed 5 bases at V and 5 bases at J, leaving 8 bases unmatched. This CDR3 is 14 amino acids long. CDR3 loop: CASSPTGTEETQYF. CDR3 bases: TGTGCCAGCAGTCCGACCGGGACAGAGGAGACCCAGTACTTC.

This clonotype was recorded at least ten times. The V and J genes are TRBV20-1 and TRBJ1-1; 10 nucleotides match TRBD1. This CDR3 comprises 12 residues. Trimming removed 4 bases from V and 11 bases from J; junction bases left unmatched: 7. CDR1 and CDR2 (germline): DFQATT, SNEGSKA (reference sequence). Written as DNA, the CDR3 is TGCAGTGCTAAAGGGACAGGGGTCGATGCTTTCTTT. It yields the protein CSAKGTGVDAFF.

In its sample, this clonotype was seen many times. The chain has TRBV6-2 or TRBV6-3 and TRBJ1-1; D remains unclear. Germline values: CDR1 MNHEY, CDR2 SVGEGT. This CDR3 spans 13 amino acids. V was shortened by 0 bases and J by 7 bases, with 9 bases between the two germline ends. In DNA form, the CDR3 reads TGTGCCAGCAGTTACTCCCTAACGGGTGAAGCTTTCTTT. This gives the protein CASSYSLTGEAFF.

This clonotype was observed many times. V gene TRBV19 combines with J gene TRBJ1-1; D is uncertain. CDR3 length: 14 residues. Trimming removed 5 bases at V and 5 bases at J, with 15 bases between. Germline V CDR1 and CDR2: LNHDA, SQIVND (reference sequence). CDR3 sequence (DNA): TGTGCCAGTAGTCTCCAGACCCGCGGAACTGAAGCTTTCTTT. Translation gives CASSLQTRGTEAFF.